This T cell receptor beta chain was obtained from a study of T cell repertoires in ileal Crohn's disease. This CDR3 is built from 13 residues. The V gene's germline CDR1 is LNHNV and CDR2 YYDKDF (reference sequence). V was clipped by 8 bases and J by 10 bases; unmatched bases: 13. Points on this clone: Its specificity is not known.

Study-wide results and caveats: Every patient over 26.8% clonality showed endoscopic recurrence.

Only in-frame clones appear in the TCRdb table, and some are missing; sequencing was by immunoSEQ multiplex PCR. The data contain approximately 13,000 clones, roughly four fifths of them singletons. The chain joins TRBV15 to TRBJ1-2; 7 bases are shared with TRBD1. The receptor was derived from an adult with Crohn's disease. The source material was ileal tissue. CDR3 loop: CATAARYRGFYTF. The CDR3 DNA sequence: TGTGCCACCGCCGCACGCTACAGGGGATTCTACACCTTC.